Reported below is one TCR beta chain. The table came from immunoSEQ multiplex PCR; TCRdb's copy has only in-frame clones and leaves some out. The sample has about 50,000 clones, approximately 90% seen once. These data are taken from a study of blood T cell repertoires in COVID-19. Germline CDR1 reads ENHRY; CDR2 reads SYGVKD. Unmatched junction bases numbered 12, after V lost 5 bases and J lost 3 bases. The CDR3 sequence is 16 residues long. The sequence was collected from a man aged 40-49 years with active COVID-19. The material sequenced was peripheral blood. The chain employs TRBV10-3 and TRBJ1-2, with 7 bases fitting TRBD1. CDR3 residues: CAISYRQGESYYGYTF. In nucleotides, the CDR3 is TGTGCCATCAGTTATCGACAGGGAGAGTCCTACTATGGCTACACCTTC.